Listed below are T cell receptor beta chains from one sample, sequenced in a study of naive and memory T cell subsets. TCRdb reanalysed the UMI-ligation and nested PCR reads using MiXCR and keeps one entry per CDR3 protein. Of tens of thousands of distinct CDR3 sequences listed, approximately 6.5% are singletons. The sample consisted of central memory CD4+ T cells from blood. These receptor sequences come from a human donor in good health. CDR3s include the opening cysteine and the closing phenylalanine or tryptophan. The D gene is left open where the match is weak. The size entry is marked missing in some rows and otherwise reads once, few, many or a size class.

j_call d_call v_call clone_size cdr3_nt cdr3_aa
TRBJ2-5 . TRBV7-9 many TGTGCCAGCAGCGCTCGGACGGCTGGAGAGACCCAGTACTTC CASSARTAGETQYF
TRBJ2-7 . TRBV7-2 many TGTGCCAGCAGCTTAGGCAGGAGCGAGCAGTACTTC CASSLGRSEQYF
TRBJ2-7 . TRBV2 . TGTGCCAGCCTGAAGAAACGCGGCGAGCAGTACTTC CASLKKRGEQYF
TRBJ1-5 . TRBV5-1 many TGCGCCAGCAGCCCGGCAACAGGGCAAAATCAGCCCCAGCATTTT CASSPATGQNQPQHF
TRBJ2-5 . TRBV11-2 . TGTGCCAGCAGCTCGCGTACCTCGACCCAGTACTTC CASSSRTSTQYF
TRBJ1-1 TRBD1 TRBV3-1 many TGTGCCAGCAGCCAGACAGGGCTGGTAACTGAAGCTTTCTTT CASSQTGLVTEAFF
TRBJ1-2 . TRBV4-2 . TGTGCCAGCAGCCAAGATCGGAGAGGGGGTATTAACTATGGCTACACCTTC CASSQDRRGGINYGYTF
TRBJ2-1 TRBD2 TRBV3-1 few TGTGCCAGCAGAAAGGGACTAGCGGGAGGTCCCCGTAATGAGCAGTTCTTC CASRKGLAGGPRNEQFF
TRBJ2-2 . TRBV5-1 many TGCGCCAGCAGCTTGGGACACCGGGATGCGAACACCGGGGAGCTGTTTTTT CASSLGHRDANTGELFF
TRBJ1-2 TRBD1 TRBV4-3 many TGCGCCAGCAGCCAGGAGGGAACAGGGGGCAATTCGGGCTACACCTTC CASSQEGTGGNSGYTF
TRBJ1-2 . TRBV7-2 many TGTGCCAGCAGCCCCGGGGGTTTTGGCTACACCTTC CASSPGGFGYTF
TRBJ2-4 TRBD1 TRBV3-1 few TGTGCCAGCAGCCCCTATACAGGGGGGAACATTCAGTACTTC CASSPYTGGNIQYF
TRBJ1-2 TRBD1 TRBV7-2 few TGTGCCAGCAGTCAAGGGACAGGGTCTAACTATGGCTACACCTTC CASSQGTGSNYGYTF
TRBJ1-5 . TRBV15 many TGTGCCACCAGCAGAGGTACGGACAGTAATCAGCCCCAGCATTTT CATSRGTDSNQPQHF
TRBJ2-7 . TRBV5-4 . TGTGCCAGCCGGTCGGGTCGGGCAAACGAGCAGTACTTC CASRSGRANEQYF
TRBJ1-6 . TRBV11-2 many TGTGCCAGCAGCGTTTCGACAGGAAGGTCATCACCCCTCCACTTT CASSVSTGRSSPLHF